The sequence of this T cell receptor beta chain was determined in a study of T-cell memory formation after mild COVID-19. The overall study: The study found TCR clusters largely donor specific.

TCRdb ran MiXCR on the 5' RACE reads and lists one entry per CDR3 protein. The table lists over 450,000 distinct CDR3 sequences, about a fifth of them singletons. Germline V gives CDR1 SGHRS, CDR2 YFSETQ. The length of the CDR3 is 15 residues. V was pared by 4 bases and J by 2 bases, with 9 bases of the junction left unmatched. About this clonotype itself: Its antigen remains unknown.

Study conclusions and caveats: Later expanders leaned CD4+, whereas day 15 to 85 contracting clones were balanced CD4/CD8.

This clonotype originated in an adult woman who had mild COVID-19 (a few samples of this study predate the infection). Cell type and time point are not known. J is TRBJ2-7 and V is TRBV5-1; 7 bases map to TRBD1. The specimen was PBMCs or a T cell subset sorted from them (not recorded which). The CDR3 spells CASSNGDSKPYEQYF. DNA of the CDR3: TGCGCCAGCAGCAATGGGGACAGCAAACCCTACGAGCAGTACTTC.